The 23 T cell receptor beta chains in this list originate from one sample, sequenced in a study of blood T cells in healthy people across ages. Combining a sample-barcoded 5' primer with a J-beta primer mix, a second PCR ran for about 6 to 11 cycles. TCRdb reprocessed the 5' RACE reads with MiXCR, giving one entry per CDR3 protein. The sample shows nearly 800,000 distinct CDR3 sequences, approximately 53% of them seen only once. The sample was blood. These receptor sequences come from a man aged 40-50 years in good health.

CDR3 sequence (DNA): TGTGCCAGCAGCTTAGGCGGACAGGTTAATTCACCCCTCCACTTT. It yields the protein CASSLGGQVNSPLHF. This chain connects TRBV7-2 to TRBJ1-6; 7 bases line up with TRBD1. Trimming took 1 base from V and 6 from J; bases not matched to a gene: 3. This CDR3 region has 15 residues. From germline, CDR1 is SGHTA and CDR2 FQGNSA.

The chain carries TRBV5-6 and TRBJ2-7; no definite D call. The CDR3 sequence is 13 residues long. V shed 4 bases and J shed 3 bases, with 11 bases lying between them. Germline values: CDR1 SGHDT, CDR2 YYEEEE. The CDR3: CASSAVQNYEQYF. The CDR3 bases are TGTGCCAGCAGCGCGGTCCAGAACTACGAGCAGTACTTC. Full variable domain (outside the CDR3, taken from reference TRBV5-6 and TRBJ2-7): DAGVTQSPTHLIKTRGQQVTLRCSPKSGHDTVSWYQQALGQGPQFIFQYYEEEERQRGNFPDRFSGHQFPNYSSELNVNALLLGDSALYLCASSAVQNYEQYFGPGTRLTVT.

The rearrangement joins TRBV29-1 to TRBJ2-2; the D gene could be TRBD1 or TRBD2 (5 bases each). This CDR3 region has 15 residues. Trimming pared 6 bases from V and 3 bases from J, leaving 17 bases between. The V gene's germline CDR1 is SQVTM and CDR2 ANQGSEA. CDR3 DNA sequence: TGCAGCGTCGCCCGGGACCAAAAGGACACCGGGGAGCTGTTTTTT. It translates to CSVARDQKDTGELFF.

This clonotype appeared a few times. The CDR3 sequence is CASSPQDLYRVETQYF. In DNA, the CDR3 is TGCGCCAGCAGCCCACAGGACCTATACAGGGTCGAGACCCAGTACTTC. The V gene is TRBV5-1, the J gene TRBJ2-5; possible D gene TRBD1, 6 bases. V was pared by 4 bases and J by 5 bases, with 21 bases between. This CDR3 comprises 16 residues. Per germline, CDR1 SGHRS and CDR2 YFSETQ. Filled out from reference TRBV5-1 and TRBJ2-5, the complete variable domain reads KAGVTQTPRYLIKTRGQQVTLSCSPISGHRSVSWYQQTPGQGLQFLFEYFSETQRNKGNFPGRFSGRQFSNSRSEMNVSTLELGDSALYLCASSPQDLYRVETQYFGPGTRLLVL.

A few counts support this clonotype. V gene TRBV6-2 or TRBV6-3 combines with J gene TRBJ2-7; D tentatively fits TRBD1 or TRBD2 (5 bases each). Looked up from germline, CDR1 is MNHEY and CDR2 is SVGEGT. The CDR3 has 14 residues. The germline V and J ends were trimmed by 7 bases and 0 bases, with 13 bases remaining between them. The chain's CDR3 is CASTLTGPSYEQYF. In DNA form, the CDR3 reads TGTGCCAGCACCTTAACGGGGCCCTCCTACGAGCAGTACTTC.

The chain uses TRBV20-1 and TRBJ2-3; the match to TRBD2 covers 9 bases. Germline CDR1 reads DFQATT; CDR2 reads SNEGSKA (reference sequence). The CDR3 covers 13 residues. After removal of 3 bases from V and 8 bases from J, the junction contained 6 bases not matched to a gene. The CDR3 loop reads CSARGLALGTQYF. In DNA form, the CDR3 reads TGCAGTGCTAGGGGACTAGCTTTGGGTACGCAGTATTTT.

The rearrangement uses TRBV7-6 and TRBJ1-2; 10 bases are shared with TRBD1. Germline CDR1 is SGHVS and CDR2 is FNYEAQ. There are 15 residues in the CDR3. The trim removed 0 bases at V and 4 bases at J, leaving 2 bases unmatched. The chain's CDR3 is CASSLAGDRGYGYTF. The CDR3 region has the DNA TGTGCCAGCAGCTTAGCGGGGGACAGGGGCTATGGCTACACCTTC.

Only a few counts were recorded for this clonotype. This chain uses TRBV14 with TRBJ2-1, with 8 positions matching TRBD2. Germline-derived CDR1 and CDR2 are SGHDN and FVKESK. The ends lost 0 bases at V and 12 bases at J; junction bases unmatched: 10. The CDR3 length is 15 residues. CDR3 sequence: CASSQELAASKRQFF. The CDR3 region has the DNA TGTGCCAGCAGCCAAGAACTAGCGGCCAGTAAGAGGCAGTTCTTC.

Comments on this clonotype: A read error may produce the germline difference seen at one junction end. The chain links TRBV10-2 to TRBJ2-1; unclear D gene. The CDR3 extends over 15 amino acids. In germline, CDR1 is WSHSY, CDR2 SAAADI. CDR3 bases: TGCGCCAGCAACGTGGGAAGCCGCTCCTACAATGGGCAGTTCTTC. Its protein is CASNVGSRSYNGQFF.

The chain joins TRBV11-3 to TRBJ2-5; D could derive from TRBD1 or TRBD2 (5 bases each). CDR1 and CDR2 from the germline V gene are SGHNT and YENEEA. The V end was cut by 8 bases, the J end by 11 bases, with 24 bases between. This CDR3 comprises 14 residues. The CDR3 region is CASRDPHSYNEQYF. CDR3 bases: TGTGCCAGCCGGGACCCACATTCCTACAATGAGCAGTACTTC.

Note on this clonotype: A junction boundary mismatches the germline segment, possibly from a read error. The chain couples TRBV20-1 to TRBJ2-6; a weak D match, TRBD1 (5 bases). The CDR3 is 17 amino acids. Looked up from germline, CDR1 is DFQATT and CDR2 is SNEGSKA (reference sequence). The CDR3 loop is CSARGLMGSSGTNVLTF. The CDR3 bases are TGCAGTGCTAGGGGGCTAATGGGTAGCTCTGGGACCAACGTCCTGACTTTC.

The rearrangement uses TRBV4-2 and TRBJ2-3; tentatively, D is TRBD1 or TRBD2 (5 bases each). Germline CDR1 reads LGHNA; CDR2 reads YNFKEQ. The V end lost 0 bases, the J end lost 2 bases, and 9 bases lay between the germline ends. This CDR3 is built from 15 residues. The CDR3 coding sequence is TGTGCCAGCAGCCAAGATGACGGGACCACAGATACGCAGTATTTT. It yields the protein CASSQDDGTTDTQYF.

The rearrangement joins TRBV20-1 to TRBJ2-5, with 8 positions matching TRBD1. Germline-derived CDR1 and CDR2 are DFQATT and SNEGSKA (reference sequence). The trim removed 4 bases at V and 6 bases at J, leaving 13 bases unmatched. The CDR3 has 15 amino acids. The chain's CDR3 is CSAKAPGTGRKTQYF. In DNA form, the CDR3 reads TGCAGTGCTAAAGCCCCAGGGACAGGTCGAAAGACCCAGTACTTC.

This chain links TRBV7-2 with TRBJ2-7; weak D call: TRBD2 (6 bases). V lost 1 base and J lost 2, with 15 bases in between. This CDR3 has 16 amino acids. Germline V gene data show CDR1 as SGHTA and CDR2 as FQGNSA. CDR3 in amino acids: CASSLGPGDQPYEQYF. The CDR3 bases are TGTGCCAGCAGCTTAGGTCCGGGGGACCAGCCCTACGAGCAGTACTTC.

The chain uses TRBV6-2 or TRBV6-3 and TRBJ2-7; D possibly corresponds to TRBD2 (6 bases). The CDR3 runs 14 residues. Germline assignment: CDR1 MNHEY and CDR2 SVGEGT. Trimming removed 6 bases from V and 2 bases from J, with 14 bases in between. The CDR3 protein is CASSPGTYPYEQYF. As DNA, the CDR3 is TGTGCCAGCAGCCCCGGGACTTACCCCTACGAGCAGTACTTC.

The rearrangement uses TRBV5-1 and TRBJ1-6; possibly TRBD1 for D (5 bases). The CDR3 runs to 13 residues. CDR1 is SGHRS and CDR2 is YFSETQ in the germline V gene. Between the trimmed V and J ends, which lost 4 bases and 7 bases, there was a span of 9 bases. The CDR3 coding sequence is TGCGCCAGCAGCGGGGGGTCGAATTCACCCCTCCACTTT. This encodes CASSGGSNSPLHF.

The chain links TRBV20-1 to TRBJ2-3, with D possibly being TRBD1 (5 bases). CDR3 size: 14 residues. CDR1 DFQATT and CDR2 SNEGSKA come from the germline V gene (reference sequence). Trimming stripped 3 bases from V and 1 base from J, with 11 bases between. The CDR3 is CSASGHSGTDTQYF. For the CDR3, the DNA is TGCAGTGCTAGCGGACACTCTGGCACAGATACGCAGTATTTT.

CDR3 bases: TGTGCCACCAGTGATATTTACAATGAGCAGTTCTTC. Amino acids: CATSDIYNEQFF. V gene TRBV24-1 combines with J gene TRBJ2-1; D is unresolved. The V end was cut by 3 bases, the J end by 4 bases, with 3 bases between. The V gene's germline CDR1 is KGHDR and CDR2 SFDVKD. This CDR3 spans 12 amino acids.

J is TRBJ2-2 and V is TRBV4-3; D not resolved. The CDR3 spans 15 residues. Germline V gives CDR1 LGHNA, CDR2 YSLEER. V was cut by 0 bases and J by 1 base, with 6 bases left in between. CDR3 residues: CASSQDPRNTGELFF. CDR3 nucleotide sequence: TGCGCCAGCAGCCAAGATCCACGGAACACCGGGGAGCTGTTTTTT.

The chain has TRBV20-1 and TRBJ2-1, with 8 bases lining up with TRBD2. The V and J ends lost 3 bases and 1 base, in that order; junction bases with no gene match: 5. This CDR3 is 15 amino acids long. Germline-derived CDR1 and CDR2 are DFQATT and SNEGSKA (reference sequence). DNA of the CDR3: TGCAGTGCTAGTTCTAGCGGGCCTTCCTACAATGAGCAGTTCTTC. Amino acid sequence: CSASSSGPSYNEQFF.

The chain carries TRBV7-3 and TRBJ2-1; a possible D gene is TRBD2 (6 bases). Germline V CDR1 and CDR2: SGHTA, FQGTGA. V dropped 4 bases and J dropped 0 bases, with 13 bases sitting between them. The CDR3 totals 16 residues. The CDR3 region has the DNA TGTGCCAGCAGCTCCCCCGGGACTTCCTCCTACAATGAGCAGTTCTTC. Its protein product is CASSSPGTSSYNEQFF.

This clonotype was observed at least ten times. The chain uses TRBV27 and TRBJ2-1, with 8 bases identical to TRBD2. The CDR3 runs to 16 residues. In germline, CDR1 is MNHEY, CDR2 SMNVEV (reference sequence). V gave up 7 bases and J gave up 1 base; unmatched junction bases: 9. The CDR3 sequence: CASTSTGGRSYNEQFF. CDR3 sequence (DNA): TGTGCCAGCACATCAACTGGCGGGAGGTCCTACAATGAGCAGTTCTTC.

CDR3 bases: TGCGCCAGCAGCCCCGAGGGGGATGCAACTAATGAAAAACTGTTTTTT. Residues: CASSPEGDATNEKLFF. The chain combines TRBV5-1 with TRBJ1-4, with D possibly TRBD1 on 6 matching bases. Trimming removed 4 bases at V and 0 bases at J, with 13 bases between. The length of the CDR3 is 16 residues. Germline V gene lookup returns CDR1 SGHRS and CDR2 YFSETQ.